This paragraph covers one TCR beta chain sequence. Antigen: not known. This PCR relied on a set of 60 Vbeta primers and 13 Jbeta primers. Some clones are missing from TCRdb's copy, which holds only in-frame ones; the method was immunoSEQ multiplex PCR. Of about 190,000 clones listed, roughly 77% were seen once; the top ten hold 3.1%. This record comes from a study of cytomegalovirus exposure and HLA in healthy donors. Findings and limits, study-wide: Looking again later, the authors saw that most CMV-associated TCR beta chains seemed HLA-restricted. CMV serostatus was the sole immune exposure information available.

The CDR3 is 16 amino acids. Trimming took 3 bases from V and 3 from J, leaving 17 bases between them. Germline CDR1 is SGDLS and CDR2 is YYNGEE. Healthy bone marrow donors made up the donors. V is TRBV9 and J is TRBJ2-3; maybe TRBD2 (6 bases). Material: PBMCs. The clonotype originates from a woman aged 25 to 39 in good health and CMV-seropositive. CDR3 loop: CASSASGDSITDTQYF. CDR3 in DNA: TGTGCCAGCAGCGCCTCGGGGGATTCAATTACAGATACGCAGTATTTT.